This T cell receptor (beta chain) was found in a study of blood T cell repertoires in COVID-19. How the authors handled the data: Reference gene primer amplification gave estimated nucleated cell counts. Clones were read by immunoSEQ multiplex PCR, and TCRdb kept only the in-frame ones, dropping some. The D gene and trimming were derived from the DNA, and the V and J assignments and clone size from that table. This sample has 270,000 or so clones, with more than 75% found just once. The study drew participants aged about 18 to 89 years from 20 to 30 US areas. Two negative PCRs, clearance, or symptom resolution characterized the recovered Cohort 3 donors. CDR3 length: 16 amino acids. Trimming took off 5 bases at V and 2 bases at J, with 18 bases between the two ends. In germline, CDR1 is PRHDT, CDR2 FYEKMQ (reference sequence).

The TCR originated in a woman aged 18-29 years who had recovered from COVID-19. The V call is TRBV13, the J call TRBJ2-5, with a tentative D call TRBD2 (7 bases). Sample: PBMCs or T cells enriched from blood (not recorded which). The CDR3 reads CASSPRGRGAQETQYF. As DNA, the CDR3 is TGTGCCAGCAGCCCTAGGGGACGGGGGGCTCAAGAGACCCAGTACTTC.